Presented here are 2 T cell receptor beta chains from one specimen sequenced in a study of T cell changes during pregnancy in multiple sclerosis. Sequencing used immunoSEQ multiplex PCR; TCRdb keeps in-frame clones, though not all of them. The repertoire holds around 42,000 clones, about nine tenths seen once, with approximately 2% in the top ten. The sample consisted of CD4+ T cells from peripheral blood mononuclear cells, taken after pregnancy. These receptor sequences come from a female donor in good health, enrolled as a control in a pregnancy study.

V usage is TRBV9 and J usage is TRBJ1-1; TRBD1 matches at 7 bases. The germline V gene has CDR1 SGDLS and CDR2 YYNGEE. The length of the CDR3 is 14 residues. The ends lost 4 bases at V and 4 bases at J; junction bases unmatched: 7. In nucleotides, the CDR3 is TGTGCCAGCAGCCCAGGACAGGTGAGCACTGAAGCTTTCTTT. Its translation is CASSPGQVSTEAFF.

The sample holds a few counts of this clone. The V and J genes are TRBV5-1 and TRBJ2-7, with 8 bases matching TRBD2. CDR3 size: 15 residues. V gave up 8 bases and J gave up 4 bases; unmatched junction bases: 14. Germline V gene lookup returns CDR1 SGHRS and CDR2 YFSETQ. CDR3 protein: CASKTSGGLGYEQYF. The DNA of the CDR3 is TGCGCCAGTAAAACTAGCGGCGGATTAGGGTACGAGCAGTACTTC.